Presented here are 20 T cell receptor beta chains from one specimen sequenced in a study of cytomegalovirus exposure and HLA in healthy donors. The PCR used 60 Vbeta and 13 Jbeta primers. Some clones are missing from TCRdb's copy, which holds only in-frame ones; the method was immunoSEQ multiplex PCR. The sample yields about 98,000 clones, around 73% seen once. The sequenced sample consisted of PBMCs. The receptors come from a female donor in good health and CMV-seronegative.

The V and J genes are TRBV28 and TRBJ2-7, with a tentative D call TRBD2 (5 bases). The CDR3 contains 13 residues. CDR1 and CDR2 (germline): MDHEN, SYDVKM. Trimming took off 4 bases at V and 2 bases at J, with 9 bases between the two ends. This chain's CDR3 is CASSSPGTYEQYF. CDR3 in DNA: TGTGCCAGCAGTTCCCCCGGGACCTACGAGCAGTACTTC.

The V call is TRBV2, the J call TRBJ2-7; 10 bases map to TRBD2. Germline V gives CDR1 SNHLY, CDR2 FYNNEI. V lost 10 bases and J lost 0; bases outside the gene matches: 9. The CDR3 loop spans 15 amino acids. Here the CDR3 reads CATSPPSGSSYEQYF. The CDR3 bases are TGTGCCACCTCCCCCCCTAGCGGGAGCTCCTACGAGCAGTACTTC.

This clone was detected once. This chain connects TRBV6-6 to TRBJ1-1; 7 nucleotides line up with TRBD1. CDR1 is MNHNY and CDR2 is SVGAGI in the germline V gene (reference sequence). V trimming: 7 bases; J trimming: 0 bases; junction bases outside the gene matches: 11. The CDR3 runs 16 residues. The CDR3 DNA is TGTGCCAGCACGCCGGGACAGCGCTATATGAACACTGAAGCTTTCTTT. Amino acids: CASTPGQRYMNTEAFF.

The genes are TRBV2 and TRBJ2-7; D is perhaps TRBD2 (5 bases). Trimming took 3 bases from V and 4 from J, leaving 7 bases between them. Germline CDR1 is SNHLY and CDR2 is FYNNEI. This CDR3 spans 12 amino acids. CDR3 DNA: TGTGCCAGCAGTGATAGGACTTACGAGCAGTACTTC. It encodes CASSDRTYEQYF.

This chain joins TRBV2 and TRBJ2-1; D gene unclear. Trimming left V 8 bases short and J 12 bases short, with 11 bases between. The CDR3 totals 10 residues. Germline loops: CDR1 SNHLY, CDR2 FYNNEI. The CDR3 nucleotides read TGTGCCAGCGCGAGCGATAGGCAGTTCTTC. Protein: CASASDRQFF.

The V and J genes are TRBV27 and TRBJ2-7; no definite D call. V shed 3 bases and J shed 0 bases, with 9 bases lying between them. The CDR3 is 14 residues long. From germline, CDR1 is MNHEY and CDR2 SMNVEV (reference sequence). CDR3 amino acids: CASSFGPGSYEQYF. In DNA form, the CDR3 reads TGTGCCAGCAGTTTCGGTCCGGGCTCCTACGAGCAGTACTTC.

The chain couples TRBV28 to TRBJ2-7; maybe TRBD1 (5 bases). The germline V gene encodes CDR1 MDHEN and CDR2 SYDVKM. The CDR3 totals 15 residues. Trimming removed 5 bases from V and 2 bases from J, with 16 bases in between. CDR3 amino acids: CASSLIFGATYEQYF. In DNA form, the CDR3 reads TGTGCCAGCAGTCTGATCTTTGGGGCCACCTACGAGCAGTACTTC.

The CDR3, as DNA: TGTGCCAGCAGTTTATCTGGGCAGGGTCCTCAGCCCCAGCATTTT. It translates to CASSLSGQGPQPQHF. The J gene is TRBJ1-5, the V gene TRBV27; possible D gene TRBD1, 5 bases. Trimming pared 0 bases from V and 6 bases from J, leaving 12 bases between. CDR1 and CDR2 (germline): MNHEY, SMNVEV (reference sequence). The CDR3 extends over 15 amino acids.

As to this clone: The junction does not match germline at one end; this may be a read error. V gene TRBV6-5 combines with J gene TRBJ1-6; no clear D. Per germline, CDR1 MNHEY and CDR2 SVGAGI. This CDR3 has 8 residues. The CDR3 here is CMNSPLHF. CDR3 bases: TGCATGAATTCACCCCTCCACTTT.

The rearrangement links TRBV14 to TRBJ2-7; 8 bases fit TRBD2. This CDR3 is built from 17 residues. Losses at the gene ends were 0 bases for V and 0 bases for J; bases not matched to a gene: 7. Germline V gene sequence: CDR1 SGHDN, CDR2 FVKESK. In nucleotides, the CDR3 is TGTGCCAGCAGCCAAGAGGGCGGGGGGCCAAGCTCCTACGAGCAGTACTTC. This encodes CASSQEGGGPSSYEQYF.

The chain joins TRBV2 to TRBJ1-2; 7 bases line up with TRBD1. Trimming removed 4 bases from V and 4 bases from J; junction bases left unmatched: 9. Germline values: CDR1 SNHLY, CDR2 FYNNEI. The CDR3 runs 15 residues. The DNA of the CDR3 is TGTGCCAGCAGTGTTGGCGGGCAGGGGGGCTATGGCTACACCTTC. It encodes CASSVGGQGGYGYTF.

This clone was recorded a few times. This chain links TRBV6-1 with TRBJ1-1; 7 bases fit TRBD1. In germline, CDR1 is MNHNS, CDR2 SASEGT. Trimming at V came to 7 bases and at J to 1 base, leaving 6 bases not matched to a gene. There are 14 residues in the CDR3. CDR3 nucleotides: TGTGCCAGCACAATGCAGGGGGGGAACACTGAAGCTTTCTTT. This gives the protein CASTMQGGNTEAFF.

This clone has just a few counts. J is TRBJ2-7 and V is TRBV28; the D is unclear. The CDR3 is 15 amino acids. Trimming left V 8 bases short and J 0 bases short, with 17 bases between. Germline V gene sequence: CDR1 MDHEN, CDR2 SYDVKM. The CDR3 DNA is TGTGCCAGCCGCCTTCTCTCCCTGAGCTCCTACGAGCAGTACTTC. Amino acid sequence: CASRLLSLSSYEQYF.

The CDR3 DNA follows: TGTGCCAGCAGCTTAGAGGGGGGGCGTGTTACTGAAGCTTTCTTT. Protein sequence: CASSLEGGRVTEAFF. The chain joins TRBV7-7 to TRBJ1-1; D might be TRBD1 (6 bases). Per the germline V gene, CDR1 is SSHAT and CDR2 is FNYEAQ (reference sequence). V lost 1 base to trimming and J lost 5 bases, with 14 bases between them. This CDR3 comprises 15 residues.

The chain uses TRBV5-1 and TRBJ2-2; 8 bases match TRBD2. From germline, CDR1 is SGHRS and CDR2 YFSETQ. This CDR3 has 16 residues. J was trimmed by 0 bases and V by 0 bases; bases with no gene match: 1. CDR3 sequence: CASSLGGRSNTGELFF. CDR3 in DNA: TGCGCCAGCAGCTTGGGCGGGAGGTCGAACACCGGGGAGCTGTTTTTT.

The J gene is TRBJ1-5, the V gene TRBV20-1; maybe TRBD1 (6 bases). The germline V and J ends were trimmed by 1 base and 12 bases, with 10 bases remaining between them. Germline V lookup: CDR1 DFQATT, CDR2 SNEGSKA (reference sequence). The CDR3 has 11 amino acids. The CDR3, as DNA: TGCAGTGCTAGAGGTCGGACAGACCAGCATTTT. As protein: CSARGRTDQHF.

This clone has only one observation. The chain combines TRBV19 with TRBJ2-2; 8 nucleotides match TRBD2. Germline V gives CDR1 LNHDA, CDR2 SQIVND (reference sequence). CDR3 length equals 15 residues. With V trimmed by 4 bases and J by 7 bases, 8 bases remained unmatched. CDR3 residues: CASSTREGRDGELFF. The CDR3 DNA is TGTGCCAGTAGTACACGGGAGGGACGGGACGGGGAGCTGTTTTTT.

The V gene is TRBV19, the J gene TRBJ2-1; TRBD1 aligns across 9 bases. Germline V gene sequence: CDR1 LNHDA, CDR2 SQIVND (reference sequence). V dropped 6 bases and J dropped 7; count of bases not matched to a gene: 4. The CDR3 has 13 residues. The CDR3 loop reads CASRTGGGNEQFF. CDR3 in DNA: TGTGCCAGTAGGACAGGGGGAGGGAATGAGCAGTTCTTC.

This chain uses TRBV6-1 with TRBJ2-7; D is perhaps TRBD1 (7 bases). This CDR3 contains 15 residues. From germline, CDR1 is MNHNS and CDR2 SASEGT. The ends were cut back, 10 bases at V and 0 bases at J, with 19 bases in the middle. The chain's CDR3 is CANSEGAMSSYEQYF. The CDR3 DNA is TGTGCCAACTCGGAGGGGGCGATGTCCTCCTACGAGCAGTACTTC.

The V gene is TRBV18, the J gene TRBJ2-7, with a possible D match to TRBD1 (6 bases). The ends were cut back, 6 bases at V and 4 bases at J, with 13 bases in the middle. This CDR3 is built from 13 residues. Looked up from germline, CDR1 is KGHSH and CDR2 is LQKENI. The CDR3 sequence: CASSGTRSYEQYF. The DNA of the CDR3 is TGTGCCAGCTCCGGGACAAGATCATACGAGCAGTACTTC.